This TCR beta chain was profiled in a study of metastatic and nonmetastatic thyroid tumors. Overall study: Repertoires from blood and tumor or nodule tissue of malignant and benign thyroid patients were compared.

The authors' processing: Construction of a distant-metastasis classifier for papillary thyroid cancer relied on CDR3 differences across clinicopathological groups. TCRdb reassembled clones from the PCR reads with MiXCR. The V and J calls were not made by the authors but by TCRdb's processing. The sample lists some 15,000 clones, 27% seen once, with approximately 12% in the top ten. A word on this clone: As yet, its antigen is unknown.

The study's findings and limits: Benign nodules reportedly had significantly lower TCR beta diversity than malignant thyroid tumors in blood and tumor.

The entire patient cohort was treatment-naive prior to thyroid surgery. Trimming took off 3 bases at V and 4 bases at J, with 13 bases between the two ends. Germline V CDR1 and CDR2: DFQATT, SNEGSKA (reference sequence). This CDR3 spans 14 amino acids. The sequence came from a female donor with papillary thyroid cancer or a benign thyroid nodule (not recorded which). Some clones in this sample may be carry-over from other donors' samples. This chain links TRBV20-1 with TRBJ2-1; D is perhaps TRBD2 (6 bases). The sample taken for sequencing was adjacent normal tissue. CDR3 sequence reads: CSASSSGPYNEQFF. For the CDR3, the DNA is TGCAGTGCTAGCTCAAGCGGGCCTTACAATGAGCAGTTCTTC.